This T cell receptor (beta chain) was observed in a study of long-term antiretroviral therapy in people with HIV. General study points: Diversity rose after ART but stayed below transplant donor controls.

Remarks on this clone: The antigen is undetermined.

Germline V gene sequence: CDR1 KGHSH, CDR2 LQKENI. This CDR3 is 16 amino acids long. The V gene end was trimmed by 2 bases and the J gene end by 3 bases; junction bases not matched to a gene: 6. Treatment for all HIV-infected participants took place in the United States. It was version v3.0 of the immunoSEQ assay that was run at survey level. Some clones are missing from TCRdb's copy, which holds only in-frame ones; the method was immunoSEQ multiplex PCR. The sample holds about 17,000 clones, 85% to 95% seen once. This clonotype was obtained from a man in his thirties or forties with HIV. The rearrangement uses TRBV18 and TRBJ2-3; the match to TRBD2 covers 9 bases. The sequenced sample was unsorted PBMCs, obtained approximately 11 years after starting antiretroviral therapy. CDR3 DNA sequence: TGTGCCAGCTCACCAAGGCGCGGGGGGGAGACAGATACGCAGTATTTT. The encoded protein is CASSPRRGGETDTQYF.